These 17 T cell receptor beta chains share one sample of origin, sequenced in a study of siplizumab effects on memory and regulatory T cells. Some clones are missing from TCRdb's copy, which holds only in-frame ones; the method was immunoSEQ multiplex PCR. The repertoire consists of under 100,000 clones, with roughly 94% occurring once and the leading ten covering about 1.2%. Sequences were obtained from non-Treg CD4+ T cells sorted from blood. All receptors derive from a human donor in good health.

The chain combines TRBV5-5 with TRBJ2-4; D is uncertain. Germline loops: CDR1 SGHKS, CDR2 YYEKEE (reference sequence). The CDR3 is made up of 12 amino acids. V gave up 1 base and J gave up 8 bases, with 7 bases separating them. DNA of the CDR3: TGTGCCAGCAGCTTGCCGGTGGACATTCAGTACTTC. It specifies CASSLPVDIQYF. The full variable domain, its missing parts supplied by reference TRBV5-5 and TRBJ2-4, is DAGVTQSPTHLIKTRGQQVTLRCSPISGHKSVSWYQQVLGQGPQFIFQYYEKEERGRGNFPDRFSARQFPNYSSELNVNALLLGDSALYLCASSLPVDIQYFGAGTRLSVL.

The gene calls are TRBV6-1 and TRBJ1-5; TRBD1 is a possible D gene (6 bases). There are 16 residues in the CDR3. Germline V gene sequence: CDR1 MNHNS, CDR2 SASEGT. The V end was cut by 2 bases, the J end by 0 bases, with 11 bases between. Here the CDR3 DNA reads TGTGCCAGCAGTGAATGGGGGCGGTATAGCAATCAGCCCCAGCATTTT. Its protein is CASSEWGRYSNQPQHF.

For the CDR3, the DNA is TGTGCCAGCAGCCCTTACCAGACAGGCCCTTTGGGCTATGGCTACACCTTC. Translation gives CASSPYQTGPLGYGYTF. This rearrangement joins TRBV14 to TRBJ1-2; TRBD1 is a possible D gene (6 bases). The CDR3 length is 17 residues. Germline-derived CDR1 and CDR2 are SGHDN and FVKESK. Trimming removed 4 bases at V and 4 bases at J, with 22 bases between.

This chain uses TRBV10-1 with TRBJ2-6, with 8 bases lining up with TRBD1. Germline V gene lookup returns CDR1 WNHNN and CDR2 SYGVQD (reference sequence). The V segment lost 5 bases and the J segment 2 bases; nucleotides outside the gene matches: 8. The CDR3 is made up of 17 amino acids. CDR3 in DNA: TGCGCCAGCAGTCCCGGCCAGGGGGCGCCTGGGGCCAACGTCCTGACTTTC. This encodes CASSPGQGAPGANVLTF.

The J gene is TRBJ1-1, the V gene TRBV6-4; D remains unclear. CDR1 is MRHNA and CDR2 is SNTAGT in the germline V gene. The CDR3 extends over 13 amino acids. Trimming took off 4 bases at V and 5 bases at J, with 11 bases between the two ends. This CDR3 is CASSGQAGTEAFF. In nucleotides, the CDR3 is TGTGCCAGCAGTGGTCAAGCGGGGACTGAAGCTTTCTTT.

The CDR3 loop is CASSPLSGVLNTEAFF. The DNA of the CDR3 is TGCGCCAGCAGCCCCTTATCTGGGGTGCTGAACACTGAAGCTTTCTTT. V and J are TRBV5-1 and TRBJ1-1, with no clear D. V lost 4 bases, J lost 0 bases, and 16 bases lay in between. Germline CDR1 reads SGHRS; CDR2 reads YFSETQ. CDR3 length: 16 residues.

The table lists this clone with a count of one. The chain recombines TRBV7-2 with TRBJ2-4; no definite D call. Germline CDR1 is SGHTA and CDR2 is FQGNSA. The CDR3 extends over 13 amino acids. The V and J ends lost 4 bases and 5 bases respectively, with 9 bases between them. The CDR3 protein is CASSSNLQNIQYF. The CDR3 coding sequence is TGTGCCAGCAGCTCCAATTTGCAAAACATTCAGTACTTC.

This clone was counted only a few times. The chain uses TRBV7-6 and TRBJ2-5, with D possibly TRBD1 on 6 matching bases. The CDR3 is made up of 14 amino acids. Trimming removed 3 bases from V and 0 bases from J, with 8 bases in between. Germline loops: CDR1 SGHVS, CDR2 FNYEAQ. CDR3 sequence reads: CASSLQGHQETQYF. DNA for the CDR3: TGTGCCAGCAGCTTGCAGGGGCACCAAGAGACCCAGTACTTC.

The chain has TRBV29-1 and TRBJ2-7, with 8 bases identical to TRBD2. The CDR3 covers 15 residues. After removal of 6 bases from V and 4 bases from J, the junction contained 14 bases not matched to a gene. Germline V gene lookup returns CDR1 SQVTM and CDR2 ANQGSEA. The CDR3 region is CSVRRDGRAAYEQYF. DNA of the CDR3: TGCAGCGTCCGAAGGGACGGGAGGGCCGCGTACGAGCAGTACTTC.

This chain joins TRBV2 and TRBJ2-1; 8 nucleotides line up with TRBD2. There are 13 residues in the CDR3. Germline V CDR1 and CDR2: SNHLY, FYNNEI. J was trimmed by 6 bases and V by 5 bases; bases with no gene match: 3. DNA of the CDR3: TGTGCCAGCAGTTTAGCGGGATTCAATGAGCAGTTCTTC. Protein: CASSLAGFNEQFF.

The gene calls are TRBV9 and TRBJ1-2; D not resolved. The CDR3 runs 13 residues. In germline, CDR1 is SGDLS, CDR2 YYNGEE. V shed 0 bases and J shed 4 bases, with 7 bases lying between them. CDR3 in amino acids: CASSVAVGYGYTF. CDR3 coding DNA: TGTGCCAGCAGCGTAGCGGTTGGCTATGGCTACACCTTC.

The chain employs TRBV4-1 and TRBJ2-2; D ambiguous. CDR1 is MGHRA, CDR2 YSYEKL, per germline. V dropped 4 bases and J dropped 8 bases, with 14 bases sitting between them. The CDR3 has 14 amino acids. As DNA, the CDR3 is TGCGCCAGCAGCCGACGAGAGGCCAGAGGGGAGCTGTTTTTT. Encoded protein: CASSRREARGELFF.

This clone was detected once. The chain combines TRBV5-5 with TRBJ2-1, with D perhaps matching TRBD1 (7 bases). Germline CDR1 reads SGHKS; CDR2 reads YYEKEE (reference sequence). The CDR3 totals 14 residues. Trimming removed 4 bases at V and 4 bases at J, with 12 bases between. The CDR3 reads CASSQGGEYNEQFF. In DNA form, the CDR3 reads TGTGCCAGCAGCCAGGGGGGCGAATACAATGAGCAGTTCTTC.

V gene TRBV19 combines with J gene TRBJ1-2, with no clear D. The V end was cut by 3 bases, the J end by 1 base, with 12 bases between. Germline CDR1 LNHDA, CDR2 SQIVND (reference sequence). The length of the CDR3 is 15 residues. The CDR3 protein is CASSIISRGNYGYTF. DNA of the CDR3: TGTGCCAGTAGTATTATCAGCCGGGGTAACTATGGCTACACCTTC.

The V and J genes are TRBV18 and TRBJ2-1; tentatively, D is TRBD1 or TRBD2 (5 bases each). V was pared by 2 bases and J by 6 bases, with 14 bases between. The CDR3 is 15 residues long. Germline values: CDR1 KGHSH, CDR2 LQKENI. The CDR3 bases are TGTGCCAGCTCACCAGGAGGTCTTCAGGGCAATGAGCAGTTCTTC. This gives the protein CASSPGGLQGNEQFF. The full variable domain, with the rest looked up from reference TRBV18 and TRBJ2-1, is NAGVMQNPRHLVRRRGQEARLRCSPMKGHSHVYWYRQLPEEGLKFMVYLQKENIIDESGMPKERFSAEFPKEGPSILRIQQVVRGDSAAYFCASSPGGLQGNEQFFGPGTRLTVL.

This clone was observed a handful of times. The chain has TRBV4-1 and TRBJ1-5; D is ambiguous. Per germline, CDR1 MGHRA and CDR2 YSYEKL. CDR3 size: 13 residues. The V and J ends lost 1 base and 7 bases respectively, with 8 bases between them. The CDR3: CASSQGLGQPQHF. CDR3 DNA: TGCGCCAGCAGCCAAGGATTGGGGCAGCCCCAGCATTTT.

V is TRBV19 and J is TRBJ1-2; the D is unclear. The ends were cut back, 5 bases at V and 5 bases at J, with 9 bases in the middle. The CDR3 loop spans 12 amino acids. Germline V gene data show CDR1 as LNHDA and CDR2 as SQIVND (reference sequence). In DNA, the CDR3 is TGTGCCAGTAGTCAAGGATTATATGGCTACACCTTC. It yields the protein CASSQGLYGYTF.